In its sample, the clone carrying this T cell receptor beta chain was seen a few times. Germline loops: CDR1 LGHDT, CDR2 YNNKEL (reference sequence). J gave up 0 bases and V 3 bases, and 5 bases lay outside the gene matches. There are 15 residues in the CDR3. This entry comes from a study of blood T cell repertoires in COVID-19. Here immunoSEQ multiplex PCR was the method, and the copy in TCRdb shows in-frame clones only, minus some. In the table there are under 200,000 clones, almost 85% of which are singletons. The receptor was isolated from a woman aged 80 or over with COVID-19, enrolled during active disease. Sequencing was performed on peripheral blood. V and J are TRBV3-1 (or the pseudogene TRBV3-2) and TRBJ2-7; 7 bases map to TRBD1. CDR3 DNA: TGTGCCAGCAGCCAGGACAGGACCTACTCCTACGAGCAGTACTTC. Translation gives CASSQDRTYSYEQYF.